The 17 T cell receptor beta chains below come from one sample, sequenced in a study of blood T cell repertoires in COVID-19. Sequencing used immunoSEQ multiplex PCR; TCRdb keeps in-frame clones, though not all of them. The sample consists of some 56,000 clones, about 84% of them appearing once. The sample taken for sequencing was peripheral blood. The receptors derive from a man aged 60 to 69 with acute or convalescent COVID-19.

The table lists this clone with a few counts. This chain joins TRBV10-3 and TRBJ2-2; D ambiguous. The V gene lost 5 bases and the J gene lost 7 bases, with 14 bases spanning the gap. The CDR3 runs 14 residues. Per germline, CDR1 ENHRY and CDR2 SYGVKD. CDR3 loop: CAISRIEVGGELFF. The CDR3 region has the DNA TGTGCCATCAGTCGGATCGAGGTGGGCGGGGAGCTGTTTTTT.

As for this clone: The junction does not match germline at one end; this may be a read error. The chain links TRBV3-1 (or the pseudogene TRBV3-2) to TRBJ1-6, with D possibly matching TRBD1 (6 bases). The germline CDR1 and CDR2 sequences are LGHDT and YNNKEL (reference sequence). The CDR3 is made up of 15 amino acids. The CDR3 spells CASRQGGTRGSPLHF. The CDR3 DNA follows: TGTGCCAGCAGGCAAGGAGGGACAAGAGGTTCACCCCTCCACTTT.

In this sample, this clone turned up a few times. The rearrangement uses TRBV18 and TRBJ2-7; 7 nucleotides align to TRBD1. CDR3 length: 13 residues. In germline, CDR1 is KGHSH, CDR2 LQKENI. Trimming at V came to 6 bases and at J to 4 bases, leaving 6 bases not matched to a gene. The CDR3 sequence: CASSSGQLYEQYF. DNA for the CDR3: TGTGCCAGCTCTTCGGGACAGCTGTACGAGCAGTACTTC.

The CDR3 DNA reads as TGTGCCAGCAGCCCGGGACAGGCAATAAGCACAGATACGCAGTATTTT. Its translation: CASSPGQAISTDTQYF. This chain connects TRBV5-8 to TRBJ2-3; 8 bases align to TRBD1. Germline V CDR1 and CDR2: SGHTS, YDEGEE. CDR3 size: 16 residues. Trimming took 4 bases from V and 0 from J; bases not matched to a gene: 7. The full variable domain, completed using reference TRBV5-8 and TRBJ2-3, is EAGVTQSPTHLIKTRGQQATLRCSPISGHTSVYWYQQALGLGLQFLLWYDEGEERNRGNFPPRFSGRQFPNYSSELNVNALELEDSALYLCASSPGQAISTDTQYFGPGTRLTVL.

The chain employs TRBV28 and TRBJ1-3; TRBD1 is a possible D gene (5 bases). CDR1 is MDHEN, CDR2 SYDVKM, per germline. The V and J ends lost 4 bases and 2 bases respectively, with 21 bases between them. The CDR3 totals 18 residues. The CDR3 spells CASSSPAPGKVPGNTIYF. The CDR3 DNA follows: TGTGCCAGCAGTTCCCCTGCGCCAGGGAAGGTCCCTGGAAACACCATATATTTT.

The chain employs TRBV28 and TRBJ2-3; 10 nucleotides match TRBD2. CDR1 is MDHEN and CDR2 is SYDVKM in the germline V gene. V gave up 4 bases and J gave up 8 bases; unmatched junction bases: 9. The CDR3 covers 15 residues. Here the CDR3 DNA reads TGTGCCAGCAGTTCCACTAGCGGGGCAAGATTTACGCAGTATTTT. Translating it yields CASSSTSGARFTQYF.

V and J are TRBV29-1 and TRBJ1-1; D perhaps matches TRBD1 (6 bases). CDR1 is SQVTM, CDR2 ANQGSEA, per germline. The CDR3 has 12 amino acids. Trimming took 4 bases from V and 4 from J, leaving 10 bases between them. The CDR3 region has the DNA TGCAGCGTTGCAGGGGAAATCACTGAAGCTTTCTTT. This gives the protein CSVAGEITEAFF.

The chain is built from TRBV2 and TRBJ1-1; 9 bases match TRBD1. CDR1 and CDR2 from the germline V gene are SNHLY and FYNNEI. The CDR3 covers 14 residues. The V gene end was trimmed by 5 bases and the J gene end by 6 bases; junction bases not matched to a gene: 7. The CDR3, as DNA: TGTGCCAGCAGTTTGGGACAGGGCGTAGCTGAAGCTTTCTTT. The encoded protein is CASSLGQGVAEAFF.

V usage is TRBV2 and J usage is TRBJ2-1; 7 bases align to TRBD2. V shed 6 bases and J 2 bases; nucleotides not matched to a gene: 7. Germline V gene data show CDR1 as SNHLY and CDR2 as FYNNEI. CDR3 size: 15 residues. The CDR3 nucleotides are TGTGCCAGCAGGGAGGGACTACAGACCTACAATGAGCAGTTCTTC. This translates into CASREGLQTYNEQFF.

The chain uses TRBV5-4 and TRBJ2-3, with a weak D call TRBD2 (7 bases). In germline, CDR1 is SGHNT, CDR2 YYREEE (reference sequence). The CDR3 runs 18 residues. The V end lost 4 bases, the J end lost 1 base, and 22 bases lay between the germline ends. CDR3 sequence reads: CASSRGGAGPEGTDTQYF. CDR3 coding DNA: TGTGCCAGCAGCCGTGGGGGGGCGGGGCCCGAGGGCACAGATACGCAGTATTTT.

The chain recombines TRBV10-1 with TRBJ2-7, with 8 nucleotides matching TRBD1. Germline V gives CDR1 WNHNN, CDR2 SYGVQD (reference sequence). The V and J ends lost 7 bases and 4 bases, in that order; junction bases with no gene match: 3. CDR3 length: 12 amino acids. The CDR3 nucleotides are TGCGCCAGCACCAGGGGGCCTTACGAGCAGTACTTC. This codes for CASTRGPYEQYF.

The chain carries TRBV25-1 and TRBJ1-1; D might be TRBD1 (6 bases). The CDR3 runs 13 residues. V was trimmed by 8 bases and J by 7 bases, leaving 17 bases between them. The germline V gene encodes CDR1 MGHDK and CDR2 SYGVNS. Written as DNA, the CDR3 is TGTGCCAGCGCCTTAGGGGGTCTCGTTGAAGCTTTCTTT. Translation gives CASALGGLVEAFF.

The chain links TRBV18 to TRBJ2-7; TRBD1 agrees at 8 bases. CDR1 is KGHSH and CDR2 is LQKENI in the germline V gene. This CDR3 has 14 amino acids. The V segment lost 2 bases and the J segment 3 bases; nucleotides outside the gene matches: 3. CDR3 nucleotide sequence: TGTGCCAGCTCACCAGACAGGGGAGGCTACGAGCAGTACTTC. Translating gives CASSPDRGGYEQYF.

CDR3 sequence (DNA): TGTGCCAGCAGCCAAGAGGAGGTCAGGAAATACAATGAGCAGTTCTTC. It is translated as CASSQEEVRKYNEQFF. The chain joins TRBV4-2 to TRBJ2-1; tentative D call: TRBD2 (5 bases). The CDR3 is 16 amino acids. Trimming took 0 bases from V and 4 from J, leaving 13 bases between them. Per the germline V gene, CDR1 is LGHNA and CDR2 is YNFKEQ.

The chain employs TRBV24-1 and TRBJ2-3, with 7 nucleotides matching TRBD1. Germline CDR1 reads KGHDR; CDR2 reads SFDVKD. This CDR3 spans 12 amino acids. J was trimmed by 8 bases and V by 4 bases; bases with no gene match: 2. The CDR3 bases are TGTGCCACCAGTGAACGACAGGGTACGCAGTATTTT. This encodes CATSERQGTQYF.

The J gene is TRBJ2-1, the V gene TRBV29-1, with 10 bases fitting TRBD1. The CDR3 consists of 15 residues. CDR1 is SQVTM and CDR2 is ANQGSEA in the germline V gene. Trimming took 4 bases from V and 7 from J; bases not matched to a gene: 10. The DNA of the CDR3 is TGCAGCGTTGGAAGAGGGACAGGGGTGAGGAATGAGCAGTTCTTC. It encodes CSVGRGTGVRNEQFF.

This sequence joins TRBV7-9 and TRBJ2-1; TRBD1 matches at 10 bases. Germline CDR1 is SEHNR and CDR2 is FQNEAQ (reference sequence). Trimming took 3 bases from V and 8 from J; bases not matched to a gene: 4. This CDR3 spans 14 amino acids. The CDR3 loop is CASSLGQGSDEQFF. DNA of the CDR3: TGTGCCAGCAGCTTGGGACAGGGGTCCGATGAGCAGTTCTTC.